These 8 T cell receptor beta chains were sequenced from one sample in a study of cytomegalovirus exposure and HLA in healthy donors. PCR involved 60 Vbeta and 13 Jbeta primers. Sequencing was performed with immunoSEQ multiplex PCR; in TCRdb, only in-frame clones are kept and a portion is missing. Counted here are some 150,000 clones, about 76% occurring once; the ten biggest clones make up more than 1.1%. Sequencing used PBMCs. The receptors shown here come from a woman between 40 and 55 years old in good health and CMV-seronegative.

The CDR3 spells CASSLWTGTEAFF. The CDR3 DNA follows: TGTGCCAGCAGCCTTTGGACGGGGACTGAAGCTTTCTTT. V gene TRBV13 combines with J gene TRBJ1-1; no reliable D call. The V gene lost 5 bases and the J gene lost 5 bases, with 12 bases spanning the gap. The CDR3 extends over 13 amino acids. CDR1 PRHDT and CDR2 FYEKMQ come from the germline V gene (reference sequence).

The J gene is TRBJ2-5, the V gene TRBV30; 11 bases map to TRBD2. Germline-derived CDR1 and CDR2 are GTSNPN and SVGIG (reference sequence). The V and J ends lost 8 bases and 12 bases, in that order; junction bases with no gene match: 11. The CDR3 loop spans 12 amino acids. The CDR3: CATLTSGGRKYF. The DNA for the CDR3 is TGTGCCACCCTCACTAGCGGGGGCCGCAAGTACTTC.

The chain links TRBV29-1 to TRBJ2-1; D remains ambiguous. Germline CDR1 SQVTM, CDR2 ANQGSEA. V dropped 1 base and J dropped 7 bases, with 11 bases sitting between them. The CDR3 covers 13 residues. CDR3 loop: CSVEGPNGNEQFF. The CDR3 bases are TGCAGCGTTGAAGGGCCCAACGGGAATGAGCAGTTCTTC.

This chain joins TRBV5-1 and TRBJ1-3; 9 positions agree with TRBD1. The CDR3 totals 15 residues. Germline V gene sequence: CDR1 SGHRS, CDR2 YFSETQ. V was clipped by 7 bases and J by 8 bases; unmatched bases: 13. The CDR3 here is CASAETGGRWDTIYF. CDR3 in DNA: TGCGCCAGCGCAGAAACAGGGGGCAGGTGGGACACCATATATTTT.

This clone has only one observation. The chain combines TRBV7-2 with TRBJ2-1; 14 bases align to TRBD2. Germline trimming cut 5 bases from V and 9 bases from J; bases unmatched to any gene: 9. The CDR3 runs to 16 residues. CDR1 is SGHTA and CDR2 is FQGNSA in the germline V gene. The CDR3 spells CASSPQTSGGGTEQFF. CDR3 in DNA: TGTGCCAGCAGCCCCCAGACTAGCGGGGGGGGGACTGAGCAGTTCTTC.

This rearrangement joins TRBV7-9 to TRBJ1-2; 7 bases fit TRBD1. Germline loops: CDR1 SEHNR, CDR2 FQNEAQ (reference sequence). With V trimmed by 1 base and J by 8 bases, 4 bases remained unmatched. This CDR3 has 13 amino acids. Written as DNA, the CDR3 is TGTGCCAGCAGCTTAGAGGGGGCGATGGGCTACACCTTC. Translated, it gives CASSLEGAMGYTF.

V gene TRBV27 combines with J gene TRBJ2-3; 8 bases agree with TRBD2. Germline loops: CDR1 MNHEY, CDR2 SMNVEV (reference sequence). Trimming cost V 4 bases and J 8 bases; bases outside gene matches: 5. There are 13 residues in the CDR3. CDR3 DNA sequence: TGTGCCAGCAGTTCCAGCGGGGGAGGTACGCAGTATTTT. It specifies CASSSSGGGTQYF.

The chain joins TRBV27 to TRBJ1-5, with a weak D call TRBD1 (6 bases). Germline V gives CDR1 MNHEY, CDR2 SMNVEV (reference sequence). V was trimmed by 3 bases and J by 6 bases, leaving 6 bases between them. The CDR3 contains 12 residues. The CDR3 sequence is CASSFRGQPQHF. CDR3 nucleotide sequence: TGTGCCAGCAGTTTCAGGGGTCAGCCCCAGCATTTT.